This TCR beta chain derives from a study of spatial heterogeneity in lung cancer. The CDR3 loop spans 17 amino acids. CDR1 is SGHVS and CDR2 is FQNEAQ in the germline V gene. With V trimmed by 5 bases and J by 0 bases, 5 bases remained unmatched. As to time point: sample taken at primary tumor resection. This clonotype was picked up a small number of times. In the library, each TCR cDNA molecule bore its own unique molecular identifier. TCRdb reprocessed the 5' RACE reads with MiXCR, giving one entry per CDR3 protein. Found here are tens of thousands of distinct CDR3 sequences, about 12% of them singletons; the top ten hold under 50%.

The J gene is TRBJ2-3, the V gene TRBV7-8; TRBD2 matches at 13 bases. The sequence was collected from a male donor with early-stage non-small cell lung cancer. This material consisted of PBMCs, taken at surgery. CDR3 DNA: TGTGCCAGCAGCCACGGACTAGCGGGGGCTAGCACAGATACGCAGTATTTT. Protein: CASSHGLAGASTDTQYF.